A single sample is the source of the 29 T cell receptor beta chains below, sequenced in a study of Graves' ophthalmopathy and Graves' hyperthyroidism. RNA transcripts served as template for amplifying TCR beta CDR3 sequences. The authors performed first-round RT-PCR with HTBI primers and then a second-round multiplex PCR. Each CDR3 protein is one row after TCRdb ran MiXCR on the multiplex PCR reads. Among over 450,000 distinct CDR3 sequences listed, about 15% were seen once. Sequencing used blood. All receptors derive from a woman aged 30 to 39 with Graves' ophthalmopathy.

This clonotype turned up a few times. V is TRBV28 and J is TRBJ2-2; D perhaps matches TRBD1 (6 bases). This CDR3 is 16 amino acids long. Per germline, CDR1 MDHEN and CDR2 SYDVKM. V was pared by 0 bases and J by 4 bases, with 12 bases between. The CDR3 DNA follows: TGTGCCAGCAGTTTATGGGGGGCGCCTAGCACCGGGGAGCTGTTTTTT. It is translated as CASSLWGAPSTGELFF.

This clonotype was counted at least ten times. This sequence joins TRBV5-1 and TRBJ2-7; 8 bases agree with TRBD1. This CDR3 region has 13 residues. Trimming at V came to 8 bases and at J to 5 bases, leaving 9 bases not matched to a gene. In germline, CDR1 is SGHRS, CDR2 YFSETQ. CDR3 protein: CASDLGTGDEQYF. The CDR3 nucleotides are TGCGCCAGTGATCTCGGGACAGGTGACGAGCAGTACTTC. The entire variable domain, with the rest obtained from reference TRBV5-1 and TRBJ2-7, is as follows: KAGVTQTPRYLIKTRGQQVTLSCSPISGHRSVSWYQQTPGQGLQFLFEYFSETQRNKGNFPGRFSGRQFSNSRSEMNVSTLELGDSALYLCASDLGTGDEQYFGPGTRLTVT.

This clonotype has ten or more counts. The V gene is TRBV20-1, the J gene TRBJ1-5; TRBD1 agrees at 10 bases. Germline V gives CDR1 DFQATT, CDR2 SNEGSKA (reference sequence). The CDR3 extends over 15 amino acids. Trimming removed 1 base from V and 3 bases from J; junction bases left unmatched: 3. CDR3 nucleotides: TGCAGTGCTAGAGGGACAGGGGGGAACAATCAGCCCCAGCATTTT. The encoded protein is CSARGTGGNNQPQHF.

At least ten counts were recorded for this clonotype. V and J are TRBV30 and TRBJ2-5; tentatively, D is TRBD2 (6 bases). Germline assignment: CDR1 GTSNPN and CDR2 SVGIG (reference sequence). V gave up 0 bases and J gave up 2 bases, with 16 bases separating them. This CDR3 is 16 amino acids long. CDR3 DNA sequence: TGTGCCTGGAGTGTACTTGGCGGGGTACCTCAAGAGACCCAGTACTTC. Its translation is CAWSVLGGVPQETQYF.

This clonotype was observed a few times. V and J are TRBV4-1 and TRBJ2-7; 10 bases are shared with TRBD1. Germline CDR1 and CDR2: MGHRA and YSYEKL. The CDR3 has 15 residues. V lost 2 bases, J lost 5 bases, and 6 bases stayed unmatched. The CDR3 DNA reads TGCGCCAGCAGCCAAATACCGACAGGGGGCAACGAGCAGTACTTC. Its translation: CASSQIPTGGNEQYF.

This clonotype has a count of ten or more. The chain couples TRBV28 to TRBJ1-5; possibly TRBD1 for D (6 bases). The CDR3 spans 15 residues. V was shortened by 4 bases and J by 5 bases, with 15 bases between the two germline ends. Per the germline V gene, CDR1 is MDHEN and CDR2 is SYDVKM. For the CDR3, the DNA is TGTGCCAGCAGTTCGACCGGGGGGGCTTATCAGCCCCAGCATTTT. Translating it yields CASSSTGGAYQPQHF.

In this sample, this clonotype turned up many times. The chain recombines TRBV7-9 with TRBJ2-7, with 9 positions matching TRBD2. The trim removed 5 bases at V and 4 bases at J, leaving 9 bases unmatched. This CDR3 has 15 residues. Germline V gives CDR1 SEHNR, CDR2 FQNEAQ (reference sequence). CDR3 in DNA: TGTGCCAGCAGCAAACCGGGACTAGCCTCGTACGAGCAGTACTTC. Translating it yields CASSKPGLASYEQYF.

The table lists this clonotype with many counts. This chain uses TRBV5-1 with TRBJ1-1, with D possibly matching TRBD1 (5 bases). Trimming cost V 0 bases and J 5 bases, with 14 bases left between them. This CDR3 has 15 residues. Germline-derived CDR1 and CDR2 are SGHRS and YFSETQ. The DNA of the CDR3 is TGCGCCAGCAGCTTGGCTGAGGGGCGAGGTACTGAAGCTTTCTTT. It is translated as CASSLAEGRGTEAFF.

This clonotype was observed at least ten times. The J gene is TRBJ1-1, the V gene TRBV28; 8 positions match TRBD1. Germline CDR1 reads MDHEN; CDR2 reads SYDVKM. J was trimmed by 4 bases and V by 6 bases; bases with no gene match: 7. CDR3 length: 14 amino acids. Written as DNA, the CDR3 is TGTGCCAGCAGCCCGACAGGGGAGGCCACTGAAGCTTTCTTT. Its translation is CASSPTGEATEAFF.

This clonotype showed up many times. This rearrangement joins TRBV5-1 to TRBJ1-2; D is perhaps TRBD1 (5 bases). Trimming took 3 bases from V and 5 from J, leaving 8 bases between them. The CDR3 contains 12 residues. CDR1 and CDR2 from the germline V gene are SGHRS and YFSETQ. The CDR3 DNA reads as TGCGCCAGCAGCTGGGACGGGTATGGCTACACCTTC. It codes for CASSWDGYGYTF.

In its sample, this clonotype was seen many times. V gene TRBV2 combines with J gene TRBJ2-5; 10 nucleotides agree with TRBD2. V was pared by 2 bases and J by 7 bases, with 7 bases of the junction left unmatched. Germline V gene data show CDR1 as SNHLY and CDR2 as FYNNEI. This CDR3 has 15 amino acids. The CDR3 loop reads CASSETAGGRATQYF. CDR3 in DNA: TGTGCCAGCAGTGAAACAGCGGGGGGGCGGGCGACCCAGTACTTC.

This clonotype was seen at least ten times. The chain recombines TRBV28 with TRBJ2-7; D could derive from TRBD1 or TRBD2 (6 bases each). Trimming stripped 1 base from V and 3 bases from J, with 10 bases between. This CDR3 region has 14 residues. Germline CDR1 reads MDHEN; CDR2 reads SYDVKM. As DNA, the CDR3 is TGTGCCAGCAGTTTATCGGGGGCCTACTACGAGCAGTACTTC. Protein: CASSLSGAYYEQYF.

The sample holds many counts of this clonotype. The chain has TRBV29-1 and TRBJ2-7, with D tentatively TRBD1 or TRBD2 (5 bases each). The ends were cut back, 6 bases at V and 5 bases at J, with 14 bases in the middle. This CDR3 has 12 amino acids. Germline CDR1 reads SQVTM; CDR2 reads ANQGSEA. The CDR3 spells CSVATLGDEQYF. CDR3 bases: TGCAGCGTCGCGACGCTGGGGGACGAGCAGTACTTC.

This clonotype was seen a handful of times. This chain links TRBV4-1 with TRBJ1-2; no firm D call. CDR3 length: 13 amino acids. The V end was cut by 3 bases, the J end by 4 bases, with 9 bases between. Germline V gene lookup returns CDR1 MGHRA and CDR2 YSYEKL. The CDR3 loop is CASSQEGFYGYTF. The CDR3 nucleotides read TGCGCCAGCAGCCAGGAGGGTTTCTATGGCTACACCTTC.

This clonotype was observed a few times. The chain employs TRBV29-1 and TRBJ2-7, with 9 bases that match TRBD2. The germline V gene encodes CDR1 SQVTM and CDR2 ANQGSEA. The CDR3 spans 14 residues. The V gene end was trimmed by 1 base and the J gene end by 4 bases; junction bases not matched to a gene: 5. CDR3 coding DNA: TGCAGCGTTGAAGTGGCGGGAGGGATATACGAGCAGTACTTC. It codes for CSVEVAGGIYEQYF.

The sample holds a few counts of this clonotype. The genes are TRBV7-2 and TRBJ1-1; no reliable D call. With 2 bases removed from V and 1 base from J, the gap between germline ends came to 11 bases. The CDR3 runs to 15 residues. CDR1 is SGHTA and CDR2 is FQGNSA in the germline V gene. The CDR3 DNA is TGTGCCAGCAGCTTAAGCCGGGCCGCGAACACTGAAGCTTTCTTT. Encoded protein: CASSLSRAANTEAFF.

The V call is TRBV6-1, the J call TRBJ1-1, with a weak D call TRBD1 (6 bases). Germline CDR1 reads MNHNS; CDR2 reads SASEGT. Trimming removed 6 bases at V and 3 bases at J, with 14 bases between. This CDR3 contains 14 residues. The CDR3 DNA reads TGTGCCAGCAGCCCAGGGGCCTGGGACACTGAAGCTTTCTTT. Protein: CASSPGAWDTEAFF.

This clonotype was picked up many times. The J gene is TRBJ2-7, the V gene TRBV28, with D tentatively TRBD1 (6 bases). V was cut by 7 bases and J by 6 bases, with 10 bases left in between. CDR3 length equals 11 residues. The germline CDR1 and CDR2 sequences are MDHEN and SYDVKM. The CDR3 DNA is TGTGCCAGCAAGAACAGGGTCGAGCAGTACTTC. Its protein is CASKNRVEQYF.

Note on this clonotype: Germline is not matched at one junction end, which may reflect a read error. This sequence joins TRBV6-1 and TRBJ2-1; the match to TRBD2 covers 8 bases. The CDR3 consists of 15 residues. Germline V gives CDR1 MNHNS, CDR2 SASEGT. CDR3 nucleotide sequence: TGTGCCAGCAGTCCGCTCGGCGGGGGGACCAATGGGCAGTTCTTC. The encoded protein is CASSPLGGGTNGQFF.

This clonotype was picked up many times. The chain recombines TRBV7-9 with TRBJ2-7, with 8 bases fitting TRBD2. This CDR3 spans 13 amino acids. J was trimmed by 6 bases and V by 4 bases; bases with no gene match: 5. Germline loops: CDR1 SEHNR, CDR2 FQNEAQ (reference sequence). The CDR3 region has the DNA TGTGCCAGCAGCTCAACGGGGGGGCTCGAGCAGTACTTC. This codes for CASSSTGGLEQYF.

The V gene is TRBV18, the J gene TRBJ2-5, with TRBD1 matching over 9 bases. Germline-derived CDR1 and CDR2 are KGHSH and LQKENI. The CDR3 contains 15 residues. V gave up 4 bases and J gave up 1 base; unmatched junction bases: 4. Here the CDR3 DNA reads TGTGCCAGCTCACGAACGACAGGGGGCCAAGAGACCCAGTACTTC. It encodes CASSRTTGGQETQYF.

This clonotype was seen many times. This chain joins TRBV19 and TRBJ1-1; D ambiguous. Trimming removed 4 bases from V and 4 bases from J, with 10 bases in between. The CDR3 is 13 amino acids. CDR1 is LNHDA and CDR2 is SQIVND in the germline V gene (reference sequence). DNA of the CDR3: TGTGCCAGTAGTAATAGTTGGAGCACTGAAGCTTTCTTT. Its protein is CASSNSWSTEAFF.

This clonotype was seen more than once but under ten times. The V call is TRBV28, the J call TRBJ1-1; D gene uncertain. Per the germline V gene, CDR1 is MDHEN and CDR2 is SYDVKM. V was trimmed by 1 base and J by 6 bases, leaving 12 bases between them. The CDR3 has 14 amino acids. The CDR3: CASSLLAVPPEAFF. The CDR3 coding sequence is TGTGCCAGCAGTTTATTGGCAGTTCCTCCTGAAGCTTTCTTT.

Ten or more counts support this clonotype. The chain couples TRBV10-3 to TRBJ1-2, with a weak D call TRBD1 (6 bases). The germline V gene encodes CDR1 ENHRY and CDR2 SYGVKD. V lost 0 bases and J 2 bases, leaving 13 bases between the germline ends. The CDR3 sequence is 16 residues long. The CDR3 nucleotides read TGTGCCATCAGTGAGTCGGTGGGGCAGGGGAACTATGGCTACACCTTC. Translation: CAISESVGQGNYGYTF.

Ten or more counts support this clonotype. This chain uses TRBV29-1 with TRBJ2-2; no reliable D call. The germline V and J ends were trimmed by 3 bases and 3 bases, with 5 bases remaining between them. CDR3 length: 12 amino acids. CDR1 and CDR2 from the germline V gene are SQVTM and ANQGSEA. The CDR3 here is CSVDGYTGELFF. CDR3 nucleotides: TGCAGCGTTGACGGATACACCGGGGAGCTGTTTTTT.

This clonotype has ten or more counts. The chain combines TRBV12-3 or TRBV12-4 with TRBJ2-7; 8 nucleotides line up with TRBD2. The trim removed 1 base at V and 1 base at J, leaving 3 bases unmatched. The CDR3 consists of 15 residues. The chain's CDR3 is CASSLGTSSSYEQYF. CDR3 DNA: TGTGCCAGCAGTTTAGGGACTAGCTCTTCCTACGAGCAGTACTTC.

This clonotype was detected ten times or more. The CDR3 sequence is CASSKIGGRGGELFF. CDR3 in DNA: TGTGCCAGTAGTAAGATTGGAGGGCGCGGCGGGGAGCTGTTTTTT. The J gene is TRBJ2-2, the V gene TRBV19; maybe TRBD2 (6 bases). Trimming removed 4 bases at V and 7 bases at J, with 16 bases between. The length of the CDR3 is 15 residues. The germline gives CDR1 LNHDA, CDR2 SQIVND (reference sequence).

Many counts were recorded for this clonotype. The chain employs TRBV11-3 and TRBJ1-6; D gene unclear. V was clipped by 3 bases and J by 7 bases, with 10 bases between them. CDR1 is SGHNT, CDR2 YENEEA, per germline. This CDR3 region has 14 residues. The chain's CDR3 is CASSLDPYNSPLHF. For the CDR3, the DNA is TGTGCCAGCAGCTTGGACCCTTACAATTCACCCCTCCACTTT.

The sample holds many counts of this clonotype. In nucleotides, the CDR3 is TGTGCCAGCAGTTTAAAGCTGGGGGGACTAGCGTTAACCGGGGAGCTGTTTTTT. Its translation: CASSLKLGGLALTGELFF. The chain links TRBV27 to TRBJ2-2, with 10 bases fitting TRBD2. V trimming: 2 bases; J trimming: 5 bases; junction bases outside the gene matches: 11. The CDR3 covers 18 residues. Germline V gene data show CDR1 as MNHEY and CDR2 as SMNVEV (reference sequence).